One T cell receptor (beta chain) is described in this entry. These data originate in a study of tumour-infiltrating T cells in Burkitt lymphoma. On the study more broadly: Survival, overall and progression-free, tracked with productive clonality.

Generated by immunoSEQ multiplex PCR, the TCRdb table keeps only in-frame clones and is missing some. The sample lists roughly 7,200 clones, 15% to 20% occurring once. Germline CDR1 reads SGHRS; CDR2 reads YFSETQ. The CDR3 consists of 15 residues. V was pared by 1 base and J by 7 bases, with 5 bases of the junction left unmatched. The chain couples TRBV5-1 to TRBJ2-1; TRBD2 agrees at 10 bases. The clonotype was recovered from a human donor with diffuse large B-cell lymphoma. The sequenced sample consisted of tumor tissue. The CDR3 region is CASSLTSGIGNEQFF. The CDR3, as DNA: TGCGCCAGCAGCTTGACTAGCGGGATTGGAAATGAGCAGTTCTTC.